Sequencing of this TCR beta chain was carried out in a study of cytomegalovirus exposure and HLA in healthy donors. Study-wide results and caveats: Roughly even sequencing depth across donors was the assumption behind the presence/absence analyses. In a later analysis, most CMV-associated TCR beta chains appeared HLA-restricted. An ancestry cluster, one associated with Asian ancestry, reportedly showed fewer N-insertions than the approximately 700-donor mean in a later analysis.

PCR amplification relied on 60 Vbeta primers (plus 13 Jbeta primers). The data were produced by immunoSEQ multiplex PCR, yet TCRdb's version contains in-frame clones alone and is incomplete. The sample records 100,000 to 150,000 clones, 60% to 80% being singletons. V shed 3 bases, J shed 2 bases, and the junction held 10 bases outside the gene matches. This CDR3 has 18 residues. Remarks on this clone: What it binds is not known.

This sequence originates from a young man in good health and CMV-seronegative. The gene calls are TRBV5-3 and TRBJ2-2; the match to TRBD2 covers 10 bases. TRBV5-3 is identified as an open reading frame with a role that is uncertain. The sample consisted of PBMCs. This CDR3 reads CARSSIRTSGPNTGELFF. DNA for the CDR3: TGTGCCAGAAGCTCCATCCGGACTAGCGGCCCTAACACCGGGGAGCTGTTTTTT.